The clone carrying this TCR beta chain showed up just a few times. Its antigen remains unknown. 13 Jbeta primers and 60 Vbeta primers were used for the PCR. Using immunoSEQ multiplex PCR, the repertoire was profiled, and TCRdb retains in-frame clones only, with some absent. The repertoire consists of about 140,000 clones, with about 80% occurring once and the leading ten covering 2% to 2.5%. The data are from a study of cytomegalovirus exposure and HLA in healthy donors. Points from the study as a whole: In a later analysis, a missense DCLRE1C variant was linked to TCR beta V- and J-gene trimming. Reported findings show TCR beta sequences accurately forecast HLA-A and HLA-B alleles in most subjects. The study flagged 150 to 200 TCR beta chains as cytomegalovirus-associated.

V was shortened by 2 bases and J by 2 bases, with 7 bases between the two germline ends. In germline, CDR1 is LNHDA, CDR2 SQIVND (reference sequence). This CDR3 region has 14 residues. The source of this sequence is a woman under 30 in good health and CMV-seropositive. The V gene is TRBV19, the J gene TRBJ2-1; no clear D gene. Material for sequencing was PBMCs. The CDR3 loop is CASSIRGAYNEQFF. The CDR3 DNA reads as TGTGCCAGTAGTATACGAGGTGCCTACAATGAGCAGTTCTTC. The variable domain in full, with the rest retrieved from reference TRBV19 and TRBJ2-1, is DGGITQSPKYLFRKEGQNVTLSCEQNLNHDAMYWYRQDPGQGLRLIYYSQIVNDFQKGDIAEGYSVSREKKESFPLTVTSAQKNPTAFYLCASSIRGAYNEQFFGPGTRLTVL.